This T cell receptor (beta chain) was captured in a study of T-cell reconstitution after alpha-beta-depleted transplantation in children. This CDR3 has 17 amino acids. The V gene's germline CDR1 is SGHVS and CDR2 FNYEAQ. V lost 6 bases to trimming and J lost 8 bases; unmatched junction nucleotides: 14. Unique molecular identifiers were used to barcode this TCRbeta library. TCRdb redid the calling of the PCR reads with MiXCR, one entry per CDR3 protein. In the table there are about 340,000 distinct CDR3 sequences, about 9.3% of which are singletons. The chain couples TRBV7-6 to TRBJ1-6; 9 nucleotides line up with TRBD1. The sample in question was PBMCs from the stem cell graft donor, obtained from the stem cell graft. This receptor was identified in a human donor who donated a stem cell graft to a child with acute lymphoblastic leukemia. CDR3 protein: CASRFAPGTGRDSPLHF. The CDR3 DNA follows: TGTGCCAGCAGATTCGCACCCGGGACAGGGAGGGATTCACCCCTCCACTTT.